Sequencing of this T cell receptor (beta chain) was carried out in a study of radiation and T cells in renal cell carcinoma. Study-wide findings and caveats: In blood, top tumor clones expanded by 2 weeks, shrinking by 4. Baseline intratumoral clonotype presence is unknown without pretreatment biopsies.

The CDR3 runs 13 residues. The ends lost 8 bases at V and 0 bases at J; junction bases unmatched: 6. CDR1 and CDR2 from the germline V gene are SQVTM and ANQGSEA. As for this clone: The antigen is undetermined.

Time point denoted: blood 4 weeks post-SBRT, at nephrectomy. This sample's treatment: 15 Gy SBRT to primary tumor, nephrectomy 4 weeks later. Nephrectomy followed 15 Gy stereotactic body radiation by 4 weeks. Blood was sampled at baseline, 2 weeks and 4 weeks after SBRT. The method was immunoSEQ multiplex PCR; TCRdb's version includes in-frame clones alone and lacks a portion of them. The profile shows fewer than 200,000 clones, about 87% of them singletons. Sequencing was performed on blood, taken from a patient whose treatment included radiotherapy and nephrectomy. V usage is TRBV29-1 and J usage is TRBJ1-2; 7 bases match TRBD1. This clonotype originated in a woman between 45 and 65 years old with renal cell carcinoma. Here the CDR3 reads CSSDQGANYGYTF. CDR3 in DNA: TGCAGCTCAGACCAGGGGGCTAACTATGGCTACACCTTC.